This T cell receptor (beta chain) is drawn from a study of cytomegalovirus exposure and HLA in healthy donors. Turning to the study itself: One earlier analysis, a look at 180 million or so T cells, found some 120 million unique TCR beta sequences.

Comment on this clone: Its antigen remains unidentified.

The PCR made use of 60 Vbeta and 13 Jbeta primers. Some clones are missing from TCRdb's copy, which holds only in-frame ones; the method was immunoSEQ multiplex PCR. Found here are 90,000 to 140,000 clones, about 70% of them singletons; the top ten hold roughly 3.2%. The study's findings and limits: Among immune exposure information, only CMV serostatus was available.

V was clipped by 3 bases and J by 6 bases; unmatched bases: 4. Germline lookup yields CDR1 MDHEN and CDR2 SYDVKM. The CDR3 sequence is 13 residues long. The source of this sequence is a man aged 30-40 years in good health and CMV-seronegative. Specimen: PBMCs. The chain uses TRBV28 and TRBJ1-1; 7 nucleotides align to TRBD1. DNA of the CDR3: TGTGCCAGCAGTTTTCCCGACAGGGCTGAAGCTTTCTTT. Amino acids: CASSFPDRAEAFF.